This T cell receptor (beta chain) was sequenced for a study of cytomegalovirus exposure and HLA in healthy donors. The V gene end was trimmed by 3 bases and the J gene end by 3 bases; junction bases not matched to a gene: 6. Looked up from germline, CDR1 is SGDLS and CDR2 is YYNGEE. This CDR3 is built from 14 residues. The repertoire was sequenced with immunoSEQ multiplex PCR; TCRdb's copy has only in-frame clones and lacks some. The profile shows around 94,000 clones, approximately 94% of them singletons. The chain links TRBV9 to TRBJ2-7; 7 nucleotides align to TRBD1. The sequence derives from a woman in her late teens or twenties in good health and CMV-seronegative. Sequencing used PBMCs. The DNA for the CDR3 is TGTGCCAGCAGCGCCGACAGGGCCGGCTACGAGCAGTACTTC. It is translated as CASSADRAGYEQYF.